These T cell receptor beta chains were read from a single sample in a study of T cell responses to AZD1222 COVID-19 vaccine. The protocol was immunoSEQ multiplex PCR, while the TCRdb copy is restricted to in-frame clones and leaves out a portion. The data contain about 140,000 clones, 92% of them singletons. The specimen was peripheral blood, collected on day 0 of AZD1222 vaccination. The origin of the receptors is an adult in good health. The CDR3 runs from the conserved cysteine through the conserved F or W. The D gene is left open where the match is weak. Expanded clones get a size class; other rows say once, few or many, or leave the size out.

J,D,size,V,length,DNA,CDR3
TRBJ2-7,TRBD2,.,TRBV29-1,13,TGCAGCGTTGGTCGGCGGGAGGGCTACGAGCAGTACTTC,CSVGRREGYEQYF
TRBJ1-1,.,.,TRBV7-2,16,TGTGCCAGCAGCTTATTGGGGAGCCCCTGGAACACTGAAGCTTTCTTT,CASSLLGSPWNTEAFF
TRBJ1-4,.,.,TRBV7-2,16,TGTGCCAGCAGCCAAGGATCGGCAGGCCTTAATGAAAAACTGTTTTTT,CASSQGSAGLNEKLFF
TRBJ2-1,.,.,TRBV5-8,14,TGTGCCAGCAGCTTGGAGCAGCTCTACAATGAGCAGTTCTTC,CASSLEQLYNEQFF
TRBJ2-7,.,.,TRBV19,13,TGTGCCAGTAGTATAGAATGGGCCGGCGAGCAGTACTTC,CASSIEWAGEQYF
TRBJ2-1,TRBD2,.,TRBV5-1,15,TGCGCCAGCAGACCCGGGGGGGTTTCCTACAATGAGCAGTTCTTC,CASRPGGVSYNEQFF
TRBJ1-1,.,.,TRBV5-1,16,TGCGCCAGCAGCTTGCGAATTGGGACTGGGAACACTGAAGCTTTCTTT,CASSLRIGTGNTEAFF
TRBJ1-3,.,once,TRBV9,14,TGTGCCAGCAGCCGTGTCGGTGCGGGAAACACCATATATTTT,CASSRVGAGNTIYF
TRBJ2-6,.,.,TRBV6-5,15,TGTGCCAGCAGTTACTCGGACTCTGGGGCCAACGTCCTGACTTTC,CASSYSDSGANVLTF
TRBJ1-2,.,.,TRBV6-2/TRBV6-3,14,TGTGCCAGCAGTTACAAGCCCGTCAACTATGGCTACACCTTC,CASSYKPVNYGYTF
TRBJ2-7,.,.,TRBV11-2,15,TGTGCCAGCAGCCTATGGACGGCTAGCTCCTACGAGCAGTACTTC,CASSLWTASSYEQYF
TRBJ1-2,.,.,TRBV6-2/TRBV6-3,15,TGTGCCAGCAGTGGGCTGGGCCAGGGGAATAGTGGCTACACCTTC,CASSGLGQGNSGYTF
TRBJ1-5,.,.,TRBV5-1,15,TGCGCCAGCAGCTTGGAACCCGGCGGCAATCAGCCCCAGCATTTT,CASSLEPGGNQPQHF
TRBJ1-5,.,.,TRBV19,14,TGTGCCAGTAGTTCCGGGACGGGGGGTCAGCCCCAGCATTTT,CASSSGTGGQPQHF
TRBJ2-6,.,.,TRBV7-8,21,TGTGCCAGCGCCTTGGGGCCGACGAACCGGGACGCATCCTCTGGGGCCAACGTCCTGACTTTC,CASALGPTNRDASSGANVLTF
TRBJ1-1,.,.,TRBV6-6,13,TGTGCCAGCAGTTACAAGGGAGGGGCTGAAGCTTTCTTT,CASSYKGGAEAFF
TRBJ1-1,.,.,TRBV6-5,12,TGTGCCAGCAGTTTCGGAAACACTGAAGCTTTCTTT,CASSFGNTEAFF
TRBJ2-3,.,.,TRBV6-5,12,TGTGCCAGCCGACCCCTCACAGATACGCAGTATTTT,CASRPLTDTQYF
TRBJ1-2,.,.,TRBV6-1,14,TGTGCCACCTCGGACAGTATCACTAACTATGGCTACACCTTC,CATSDSITNYGYTF
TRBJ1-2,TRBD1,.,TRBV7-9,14,TGTGCCAGCAGTCGGGACAGGGGTTTTTATGGCTACACCTTC,CASSRDRGFYGYTF
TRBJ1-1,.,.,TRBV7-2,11,TGTGCCAGCAGCTTCGCGGATGAAGCTTTCTTT,CASSFADEAFF
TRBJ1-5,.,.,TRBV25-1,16,TGTGCCAGCAGTGAATCAGTCCGGGGAGGAGATCAGCCCCAGCATTTT,CASSESVRGGDQPQHF
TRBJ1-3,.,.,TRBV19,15,TGTGCCAGTAGTATCGGGTGGGGGTCTGGAAACACCATATATTTT,CASSIGWGSGNTIYF
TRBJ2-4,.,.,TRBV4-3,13,TGCGCCAGCAGCCAAGTTTCAGGGGACATTCAGTACTTC,CASSQVSGDIQYF
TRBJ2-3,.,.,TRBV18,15,TGTGCCAGCTCCCCCCGATGGGGGGACACAGATACGCAGTATTTT,CASSPRWGDTDTQYF
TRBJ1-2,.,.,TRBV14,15,TGTGCCAGCAGCCAAGATATAGGAAGTTCCGGGGGCTACACCTTC,CASSQDIGSSGGYTF
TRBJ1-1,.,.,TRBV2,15,TGTGCCAGTCCCCTGGCTGCTTTCTCGGACACTGAAGCTTTCTTT,CASPLAAFSDTEAFF
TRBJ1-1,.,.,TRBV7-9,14,TGTGCCAGCAGCTTAGATCTGGATAAGGCTGAAGCTTTCTTT,CASSLDLDKAEAFF
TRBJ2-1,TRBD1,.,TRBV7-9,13,TGTGCCAGCAGCTACTTACGGGACAGGGAACCGTTCTTC,CASSYLRDREPFF
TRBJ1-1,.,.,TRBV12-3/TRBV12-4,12,TGTGCCAGCAGCCCAGGCGGCACTGAAGCTTTCTTT,CASSPGGTEAFF
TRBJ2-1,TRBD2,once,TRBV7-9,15,TGTGCCAGCAGCCCGGGACTAGAAGTTTACAATGAGCAGTTCTTC,CASSPGLEVYNEQFF
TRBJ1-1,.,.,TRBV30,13,TGTGCCTGGAGTGTCCAGGGCAACACTGAAGCTTTCTTT,CAWSVQGNTEAFF
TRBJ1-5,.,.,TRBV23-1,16,TGCGCCAGCAGTCTCCCGGGGGGAGGCGGCAATCAGCCCCAGCATTTT,CASSLPGGGGNQPQHF
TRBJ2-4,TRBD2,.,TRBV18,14,TGTGCCAGCTCACCCCAGGGAGGGGAAAACATTCAGTACTTC,CASSPQGGENIQYF
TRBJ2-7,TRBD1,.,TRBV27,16,TGTGCCAGCAGTAACTCACAGGGGGAGGAGACCTACGAGCAGTACTTC,CASSNSQGEETYEQYF
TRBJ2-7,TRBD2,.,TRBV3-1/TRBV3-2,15,TGTGCCAGCAGCCAATCCCAAGGACTAGCGAGAGAGCAGTACTTC,CASSQSQGLAREQYF
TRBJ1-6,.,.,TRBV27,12,TGTGCCAGCAGTTTATCTAATTCACCCCTCCACTTT,CASSLSNSPLHF
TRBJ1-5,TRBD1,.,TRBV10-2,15,TGCGCCAGCAGTGAGAGGACAGGGGGCGGCCAGCCCCAGCATTTT,CASSERTGGGQPQHF
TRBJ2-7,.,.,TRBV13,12,TGTGCCAGCAGCCCCCTCCGAGGGGAGCAGTACTTC,CASSPLRGEQYF
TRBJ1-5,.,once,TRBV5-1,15,TGCGCCAGCAGCTTACAGGGAGCGCGCAATCAGCCCCAGCATTTT,CASSLQGARNQPQHF
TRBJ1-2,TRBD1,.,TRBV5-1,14,TGCGCCAGCAGCTGGGACAGGGAATTTAATGGCTACACCTTC,CASSWDREFNGYTF
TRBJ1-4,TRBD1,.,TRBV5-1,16,TGCGCCAGCAGCTACACAGGGGGTACAACTAATGAAAAACTGTTTTTT,CASSYTGGTTNEKLFF
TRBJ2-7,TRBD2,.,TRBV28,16,TGTGCCAGCAGTTTCCCCGATCTAGCGGGAGGGGGCGAGCAGTACTTC,CASSFPDLAGGGEQYF
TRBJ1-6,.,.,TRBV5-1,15,TGCGCCAGCAGCTTAGGTGCCAGGGCGGATTCACCCCTCCACTTT,CASSLGARADSPLHF
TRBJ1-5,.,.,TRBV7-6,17,TGTGCCAGCAGCTTAGCGCCAGGGCCTAATAGCAATCAGCCCCAGCATTTT,CASSLAPGPNSNQPQHF
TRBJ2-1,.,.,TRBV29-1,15,TGCAGCGTTGAGGTCTCCGACAGGTCATTCGATGAGCAGTTCTTC,CSVEVSDRSFDEQFF
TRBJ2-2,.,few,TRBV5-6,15,TGTGCCAGCAGCCCCGAACAGGGTTACACCGGGGAGCTGTTTTTT,CASSPEQGYTGELFF